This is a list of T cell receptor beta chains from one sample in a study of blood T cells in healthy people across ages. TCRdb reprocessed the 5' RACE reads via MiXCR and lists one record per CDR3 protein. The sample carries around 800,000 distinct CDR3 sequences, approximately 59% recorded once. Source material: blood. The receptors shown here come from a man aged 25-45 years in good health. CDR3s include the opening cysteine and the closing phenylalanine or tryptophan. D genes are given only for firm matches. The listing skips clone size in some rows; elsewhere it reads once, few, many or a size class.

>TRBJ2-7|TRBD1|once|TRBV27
CASSGRQGFEQYF
TGTGCCAGCAGTGGAAGACAGGGATTCGAGCAGTACTTC
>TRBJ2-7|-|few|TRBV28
CASSLSFYEQYF
TGTGCCAGCAGTTTATCCTTCTACGAGCAGTACTTC
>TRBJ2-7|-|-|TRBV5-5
CASSLGGSDEQYF
TGTGCCAGCAGCTTGGGGGGGTCAGACGAGCAGTACTTC
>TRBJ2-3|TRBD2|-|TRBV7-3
CASSPSTSGIADTQYF
TGTGCCAGCAGCCCGTCGACTAGCGGGATCGCAGATACGCAGTATTTT
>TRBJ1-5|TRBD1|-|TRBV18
CASSPQTGGSNQPQHF
TGTGCCAGCTCACCGCAAACAGGGGGTAGCAATCAGCCCCAGCATTTT
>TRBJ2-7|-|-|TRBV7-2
CASSLTGTNAYEQYF
TGTGCCAGCAGCTTGACCGGGACGAACGCCTACGAGCAGTACTTC
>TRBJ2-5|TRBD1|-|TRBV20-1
CSATRTGRSPIQETQYF
TGCAGTGCTACACGGACAGGGAGAAGCCCAATCCAAGAGACCCAGTACTTC
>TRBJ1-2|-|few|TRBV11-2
CASSLDGQGGYTF
TGTGCCAGCAGCTTAGATGGGCAAGGTGGCTACACCTTC
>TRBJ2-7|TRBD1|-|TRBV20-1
CSARDRQGSSYEQYF
TGCAGTGCTAGAGACCGACAGGGATCCTCCTACGAGCAGTACTTC
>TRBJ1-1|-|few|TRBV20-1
CSAIGQGYTWNTEAFF
TGCAGTGCTATTGGGCAGGGGTATACTTGGAACACTGAAGCTTTCTTT
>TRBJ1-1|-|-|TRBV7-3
CASSSQPTGSMNTEAFF
TGTGCCAGCAGCTCACAACCGACAGGTTCAATGAACACTGAAGCTTTCTTT
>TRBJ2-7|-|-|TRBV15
CATSREAGATYEQYF
TGTGCCACCAGCAGAGAGGCGGGGGCCACCTACGAGCAGTACTTC
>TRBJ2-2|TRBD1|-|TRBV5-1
CASSYRPGQGYTGELFF
TGCGCCAGCAGCTATAGACCGGGACAGGGATATACCGGGGAGCTGTTTTTT
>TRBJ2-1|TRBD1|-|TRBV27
CASSQPGQGSNEQFF
TGTGCCAGCAGTCAACCGGGACAGGGTAGCAATGAGCAGTTCTTC
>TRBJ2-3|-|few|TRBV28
CASSGGDTQSTDTQYF
TGTGCCAGCAGCGGAGGGGACACACAAAGCACAGATACGCAGTATTTT
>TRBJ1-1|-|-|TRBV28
CASSLTWGAFF
TGTGCCAGCAGTTTAACCTGGGGGGCTTTCTTT
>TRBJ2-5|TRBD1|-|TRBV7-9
CASSSGQGAIETQYF
TGTGCCAGCAGCTCCGGACAGGGCGCGATAGAGACCCAGTACTTC
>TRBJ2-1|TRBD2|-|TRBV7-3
CAGSRVAGGPNEQFF
TGTGCCGGCAGCCGTGTAGCGGGGGGGCCGAATGAGCAGTTCTTC
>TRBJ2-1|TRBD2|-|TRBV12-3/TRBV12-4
CASSPGTSWPDEQFF
TGTGCCAGCAGTCCCGGGACTAGCTGGCCGGATGAGCAGTTCTTC
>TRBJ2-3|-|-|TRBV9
CASSPQVSADTQYF
TGTGCCAGCAGCCCCCAGGTCTCGGCGGATACGCAGTATTTT
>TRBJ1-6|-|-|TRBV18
CASSPGTVNSPLHF
TGTGCCAGCTCGCCCGGGACGGTGAATTCACCCCTCCACTTT
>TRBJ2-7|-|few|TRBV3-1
CASSLDGFSYEQYF
TGTGCCAGCAGCTTAGACGGATTCTCCTACGAGCAGTACTTC
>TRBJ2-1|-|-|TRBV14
CASSPSRWGSYNGQFF
TGTGCCAGCAGCCCCTCCCGTTGGGGCTCCTACAATGGGCAGTTCTTC
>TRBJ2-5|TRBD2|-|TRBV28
CASSLQGLAGGLGEQYF
TGTGCCAGCAGTTTACAGGGACTAGCGGGGGGTCTCGGTGAGCAGTACTTC
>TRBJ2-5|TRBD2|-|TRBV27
CASSSGLAGGPETQYF
TGTGCCAGCAGTTCCGGACTAGCGGGGGGGCCAGAGACCCAGTACTTC
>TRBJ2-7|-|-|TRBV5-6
CASSTLGLTYEQYF
TGTGCCAGCAGCACACTAGGACTGACCTACGAGCAGTACTTC
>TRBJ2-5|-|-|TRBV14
CASSQPGGRETQYF
TGTGCCAGCAGCCAACCGGGGGGCCGGGAGACCCAGTACTTC
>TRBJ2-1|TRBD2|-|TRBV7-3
CASSPGTTDEQFF
TGTGCCAGCAGCCCCGGGACTACAGATGAGCAGTTCTTC
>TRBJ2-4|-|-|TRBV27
CASIPGNRVAKNIQYF
TGTGCCAGCATCCCGGGAAACAGAGTAGCCAAAAACATTCAGTACTTC
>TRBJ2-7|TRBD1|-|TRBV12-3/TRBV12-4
CASRPDRDHYEQYF
TGTGCCAGCCGACCGGACAGGGACCACTACGAGCAGTACTTC
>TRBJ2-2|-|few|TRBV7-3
CASSLIAETGELFF
TGTGCCAGCAGCTTAATCGCGGAGACCGGGGAGCTGTTTTTT
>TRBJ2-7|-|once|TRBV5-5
CASSYPGDSYEQYF
TGTGCCAGCAGCTATCCAGGGGACTCGTACGAGCAGTACTTC
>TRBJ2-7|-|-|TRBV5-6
CASSRKILTYEQYF
TGTGCCAGCAGCCGCAAGATTCTGACCTACGAGCAGTACTTC
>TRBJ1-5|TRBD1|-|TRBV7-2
CASSLEGPGQARPQHF
TGTGCCAGCAGCTTAGAGGGTCCGGGACAGGCAAGGCCCCAGCATTTT
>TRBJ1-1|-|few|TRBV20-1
CSARGAGSEYTEAFF
TGCAGTGCCAGAGGGGCAGGGTCAGAATACACTGAAGCTTTCTTT
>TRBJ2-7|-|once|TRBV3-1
CASSQGATRSYEQYF
TGTGCCAGCAGCCAGGGGGCCACAAGGAGCTACGAGCAGTACTTC
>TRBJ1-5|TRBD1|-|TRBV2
CAGSGDSRSQPQHF
TGTGCCGGCAGTGGGGACAGCCGAAGTCAGCCCCAGCATTTT
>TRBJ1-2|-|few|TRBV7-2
CASSLVSGDGYTF
TGTGCCAGCAGCTTAGTGTCGGGAGATGGCTACACCTTC
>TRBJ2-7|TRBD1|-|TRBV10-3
CAISVAFGQGYSYEQYF
TGTGCCATCTCTGTTGCCTTCGGACAGGGGTACTCCTACGAGCAGTACTTC
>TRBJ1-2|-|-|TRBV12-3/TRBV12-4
CASSSSMGSYTF
TGTGCCAGCAGTTCGAGTATGGGGAGCTACACCTTC